The present TCR beta chain was sequenced within a study of memory CD4+ T cells and cytomegalovirus serostatus. Study details: Of the healthy Belgian adults, nine or ten were CMV seropositive and 20 to 25 seronegative.

V lost 0 bases and J lost 1, with 11 bases in between. CDR1 and CDR2 from the germline V gene are SGHRS and YFSETQ. CDR3 length equals 16 residues. Study-wide findings and caveats: Of around 160 reported CMV TCRbeta sequences, some 67 were found in memory CD4+ repertoires. Median bootstrapped AUC for CMV status was approximately 0.96 originally, 0.85 to 0.92 US-trained.

This clone was recorded a few times. Its matching antigen is unknown. In the source study's methods: Out-of-frame sequences were removed, leaving 2,000,000 or so distinct TCRbeta sequences. TCRdb keeps only in-frame clones here, not all; method: immunoSEQ multiplex PCR. The V and J calls and clone size come from that table; D and trimming were worked out from the DNA. The table includes 50,000 or so clones, over 65% detected once. Single viable CD3+CD4+CD8-CD45RO+ cells were sorted as the memory CD4+ T cells. The chain carries TRBV5-1 and TRBJ1-3; weak D call: TRBD1 (6 bases). The origin of this receptor is an adult in good health and CMV-seronegative. The sample was memory CD4+ T cells from blood. The CDR3 sequence is CASSLGYRASGNTIYF. CDR3 DNA sequence: TGCGCCAGCAGCTTGGGTTACAGGGCATCTGGAAACACCATATATTTT.